This TCR beta chain was captured in a study of a mutant IDH1 vaccine in newly diagnosed glioma. Looking at the study overall: Vaccination began 4-6 weeks post radiotherapy alone, or with temozolomide cycles. The treated group averaged approximately 38 years old and was roughly 62% male, around 38% female. Most patients had received both radiotherapy and temozolomide, the prior options being radiotherapy, temozolomide, or both.

The CDR3 extends over 15 amino acids. Germline lookup yields CDR1 MDHEN and CDR2 SYDVKM. V was pared by 6 bases and J by 5 bases, with 9 bases of the junction left unmatched. The repertoire was sequenced with immunoSEQ multiplex PCR; TCRdb's copy has only in-frame clones and lacks some. The sample records 40,000 or so clones, 65% to 80% being singletons. This clone was found a few times. Its antigen is currently unknown. As for time point: week 23, last vaccination. Vaccinated patients received 300 ug of mutant IDH1 20-mer peptide per dose, with topical imiquimod. Sample: PBMCs, taken from a glioma patient whose treatment included an IDH1 peptide vaccine. This receptor was obtained from a man aged 50 or older with glioma. The chain recombines TRBV28 with TRBJ1-4, with 7 bases lining up with TRBD1. In nucleotides, the CDR3 is TGTGCCAGCAGGGAACGGGACAGCCGAAATGAAAAACTGTTTTTT. It translates to CASRERDSRNEKLFF. The full variable domain, rest sourced from reference TRBV28 and TRBJ1-4, is DVKVTQSSRYLVKRTGEKVFLECVQDMDHENMFWYRQDPGLGLRLIYFSYDVKMKEKGDIPEGYSVSREKKERFSLILESASTNQTSMYLCASRERDSRNEKLFFGSGTQLSVL.